Each of the 2 T cell receptor beta chains below was sequenced from the same sample in a study of naive and memory T cell subsets. Amplification of ligated cDNA took four PCR rounds with SP2 and nested alpha and beta constant primers. MiXCR, applied by TCRdb to the 5' RACE reads, yields one record per CDR3 protein. The table includes tens of thousands of distinct CDR3 sequences, approximately 4.5% detected once. The library had UMIs added by 3' ligation of an oligonucleotide to TCR cDNA. These receptors originate from a female donor in good health.

A few counts support this clonotype. The chain carries TRBV21-1 and TRBJ1-2; the table calls TRBD1, which could not be checked here. TRBV21-1 is a pseudogene. This CDR3 has 17 amino acids. This CDR3 is CASSKRKGDTGYYGYTF. In nucleotides, the CDR3 is TGTGCCAGCAGCAAAAGAAAGGGGGATACAGGGTACTATGGCTACACCTTC.

This clonotype was detected ten times or more. J is TRBJ1-1 and V is TRBV11-2; tentative D call: TRBD1 (5 bases). Germline CDR1 is SGHAT and CDR2 is FQNNGV. V lost 1 base and J 9 bases, leaving 9 bases between the germline ends. The CDR3 is 12 residues long. The CDR3 sequence is CASSLGGGQAFF. CDR3 DNA sequence: TGTGCCAGCAGCTTAGGGGGCGGACAAGCTTTCTTT.